This T cell receptor beta chain appears in the sequencing data of a study of blood T cells in healthy people across ages. Next came a second PCR, run for about 7 to 12 cycles, which used a sample-barcoded 5' primer along with a J-beta primer mix. Tags on each cDNA molecule came from a template-switch adaptor with 12 random nucleotides. One entry per CDR3 protein, called by TCRdb with MiXCR from the 5' RACE reads. Here the sample spans 800,000 or so distinct CDR3 sequences, just under 25% being singletons. Whole-study results and caveats: Donors of long life had a larger count of naive CD4+ cells and greater diversity than aged donors. Diversity estimated from one million T cells was considered an underestimate.

This clonotype was counted a few times. Its cognate antigen is unknown. The CDR3 extends over 15 amino acids. Trimming removed 2 bases from V and 5 bases from J, with 15 bases in between. The germline CDR1 and CDR2 sequences are MNHEY and SVGEGT. In addition, the sample was reused for a study of T cells of mothers and their children. As that report states: Every mother produced more than 8 million TCR beta CDR3 reads, whereas every child provided approximately 3 million.

The genes are TRBV6-2 or TRBV6-3 and TRBJ1-1; D unclear. Sequences were obtained from blood. The receptor comes from a boy aged 5-17 years in good health. This CDR3 reads CASSYMPPPGTEAFF. The CDR3 DNA follows: TGTGCCAGCAGTTACATGCCCCCCCCGGGAACTGAAGCTTTCTTT.